The entry below gives a single T cell receptor beta chain sequence along with its context. The antigen is not known. The data belong to a study of long-term antiretroviral therapy in people with HIV. Study-level results: Subsequent to ART, diversity was augmented yet persisted below that of transplant donor controls.

Trimming stripped 1 base from V and 5 bases from J, with 9 bases between. This CDR3 comprises 13 residues. Per germline, CDR1 SEHNR and CDR2 FQNEAQ (reference sequence). The assay, immunoSEQ v3.0, was run at survey level. Sequenced by immunoSEQ multiplex PCR; TCRdb stores in-frame clones only, minus some. The table includes more than 20,000 clones, roughly 85% detected once. The clonotype was recovered from a middle-aged man with HIV. V is TRBV7-9 and J is TRBJ2-7; unclear D gene. The sequenced sample was unsorted PBMCs, obtained 2.3 years after starting antiretroviral therapy. The CDR3 nucleotides read TGTGCCAGCAGCTTAGTAAGGTCCGACGAGCAGTACTTC. This sequence encodes CASSLVRSDEQYF.